Listed here are 20 T cell receptor beta chains from one sample, sequenced in a study of cytomegalovirus exposure and HLA in healthy donors. The PCR was carried out with 60 Vbeta primers and 13 Jbeta primers. Only in-frame clones appear in the TCRdb table, and some are missing; sequencing was by immunoSEQ multiplex PCR. Of around 130,000 clones listed, about four fifths are singletons. The source material was PBMCs. The receptors come from a man aged 25 to 40 in good health and CMV-seronegative.

The rearrangement joins TRBV29-1 to TRBJ2-7; D is possibly TRBD2 (6 bases). The V gene lost 4 bases and the J gene lost 2 bases, with 9 bases spanning the gap. CDR3 length equals 12 residues. Germline V CDR1 and CDR2: SQVTM, ANQGSEA. This chain's CDR3 is CSVGGATYEQYF. Written as DNA, the CDR3 is TGCAGCGTTGGCGGGGCCACCTACGAGCAGTACTTC.

This clone came up once. The chain carries TRBV28 and TRBJ1-5, with D hard to call. The CDR3 extends over 14 amino acids. CDR1 MDHEN and CDR2 SYDVKM come from the germline V gene. V dropped 3 bases and J dropped 5 bases, with 11 bases sitting between them. The CDR3, as DNA: TGTGCCAGCAGTTTGGGAGGTAGGGATCAGCCCCAGCATTTT. It yields the protein CASSLGGRDQPQHF.

The chain couples TRBV18 to TRBJ1-4; D uncertain. V was clipped by 1 base and J by 0 bases, with 3 bases between them. This CDR3 comprises 14 residues. Germline CDR1 reads KGHSH; CDR2 reads LQKENI. CDR3 nucleotides: TGTGCCAGCTCACCACGAGCAACTAATGAAAAACTGTTTTTT. Amino acids: CASSPRATNEKLFF.

V gene TRBV5-1 combines with J gene TRBJ1-5; the match to TRBD1 covers 7 bases. V lost 6 bases, J lost 6 bases, and 6 bases stayed unmatched. Germline V gives CDR1 SGHRS, CDR2 YFSETQ. The CDR3 consists of 13 residues. As DNA, the CDR3 is TGCGCCAGCACCGAGGGGGCCACTCAGCCCCAGCATTTT. Translating gives CASTEGATQPQHF. The full variable domain, completed using reference TRBV5-1 and TRBJ1-5, is KAGVTQTPRYLIKTRGQQVTLSCSPISGHRSVSWYQQTPGQGLQFLFEYFSETQRNKGNFPGRFSGRQFSNSRSEMNVSTLELGDSALYLCASTEGATQPQHFGDGTRLSIL.

V usage is TRBV6-5 and J usage is TRBJ1-6; 9 nucleotides match TRBD1. CDR1 is MNHEY and CDR2 is SVGAGI in the germline V gene. V gave up 4 bases and J gave up 5 bases; unmatched junction bases: 6. The CDR3 spans 16 residues. The CDR3 sequence: CASSWGDREHNSPLHF. The CDR3 nucleotides are TGTGCCAGCAGTTGGGGGGACAGGGAACATAATTCACCCCTCCACTTT.

This CDR3 is CASSKGTGGYGYTF. CDR3 in DNA: TGTGCCAGCAGTAAGGGGACAGGGGGCTATGGCTACACCTTC. V usage is TRBV6-5 and J usage is TRBJ1-2; 11 positions match TRBD1. The CDR3 loop spans 14 amino acids. The ends lost 5 bases at V and 4 bases at J; junction bases unmatched: 3. CDR1 and CDR2 from the germline V gene are MNHEY and SVGAGI.

The J gene is TRBJ1-1, the V gene TRBV5-4; TRBD1 is a possible D gene (5 bases). The CDR3 length is 14 residues. Per the germline V gene, CDR1 is SGHNT and CDR2 is YYREEE (reference sequence). V lost 1 base to trimming and J lost 5 bases, with 12 bases between them. This CDR3 is CASSLQAGETEAFF. The CDR3 nucleotides read TGTGCCAGCAGCTTGCAGGCGGGGGAGACTGAAGCTTTCTTT.

By sample share, this clone is medium-sized. V and J are TRBV6-4 and TRBJ2-2; a possible D gene is TRBD2 (5 bases). Per germline, CDR1 MRHNA and CDR2 SNTAGT. The V and J ends lost 2 bases and 4 bases respectively, with 8 bases between them. The CDR3 has 14 residues. The CDR3 DNA is TGTGCCAGCAGTGACAGGGCGGGCACCGGGGAGCTGTTTTTT. Its translation is CASSDRAGTGELFF.

The chain links TRBV29-1 to TRBJ1-1; 8 bases fit TRBD1. The V segment lost 5 bases and the J segment 0 bases; nucleotides outside the gene matches: 8. The CDR3 spans 15 residues. Germline lookup yields CDR1 SQVTM and CDR2 ANQGSEA. The CDR3 DNA reads as TGCAGCGTTTCAGGGGGCTGGGGAATGAACACTGAAGCTTTCTTT. Translated, it gives CSVSGGWGMNTEAFF. Looking up the rest from reference TRBV29-1 and TRBJ1-1 gives the full variable domain: SAVISQKPSRDICQRGTSLTIQCQVDSQVTMMFWYRQQPGQSLTLIATANQGSEATYESGFVIDKFPISRPNLTFSTLTVSNMSPEDSSIYLCSVSGGWGMNTEAFFGQGTRLTVV.

The gene calls are TRBV28 and TRBJ2-7; 9 bases are shared with TRBD2. Germline values: CDR1 MDHEN, CDR2 SYDVKM. The CDR3 has 14 residues. V shed 6 bases and J 3 bases; nucleotides not matched to a gene: 6. The CDR3 loop reads CASSPGTSLYEQYF. The CDR3 DNA follows: TGTGCCAGCAGCCCCGGGACTAGCCTCTACGAGCAGTACTTC. The entire variable domain, with the rest obtained from reference TRBV28 and TRBJ2-7, is as follows: DVKVTQSSRYLVKRTGEKVFLECVQDMDHENMFWYRQDPGLGLRLIYFSYDVKMKEKGDIPEGYSVSREKKERFSLILESASTNQTSMYLCASSPGTSLYEQYFGPGTRLTVT.

This clone appeared a single time. The rearrangement uses TRBV5-4 and TRBJ1-2; 8 nucleotides match TRBD1. Germline V lookup: CDR1 SGHNT, CDR2 YYREEE (reference sequence). This CDR3 spans 14 amino acids. The V segment lost 5 bases and the J segment 4 bases; nucleotides outside the gene matches: 7. The CDR3 region is CASSPGGAFYGYTF. DNA of the CDR3: TGTGCCAGCAGTCCAGGGGGCGCCTTCTATGGCTACACCTTC.

This clone was detected only a few times. J is TRBJ1-4 and V is TRBV27; D not certain. Germline CDR1 MNHEY, CDR2 SMNVEV (reference sequence). The CDR3 has 11 amino acids. V was pared by 8 bases and J by 6 bases, with 7 bases between. CDR3 in amino acids: CASRRDEKLFF. CDR3 sequence (DNA): TGTGCCAGCCGGAGAGATGAAAAACTGTTTTTT.

The chain recombines TRBV19 with TRBJ1-2; 8 nucleotides agree with TRBD1. V lost 2 bases, J lost 3 bases, and 8 bases stayed unmatched. In germline, CDR1 is LNHDA, CDR2 SQIVND (reference sequence). The CDR3 loop spans 16 amino acids. CDR3 sequence (DNA): TGTGCCAGTAGTATACGCCCAGGGGGCGCGCACTATGGCTACACCTTC. Its translation is CASSIRPGGAHYGYTF. The full variable domain, with the rest looked up from reference TRBV19 and TRBJ1-2, is DGGITQSPKYLFRKEGQNVTLSCEQNLNHDAMYWYRQDPGQGLRLIYYSQIVNDFQKGDIAEGYSVSREKKESFPLTVTSAQKNPTAFYLCASSIRPGGAHYGYTFGSGTRLTVV.

V is TRBV15 and J is TRBJ1-6; TRBD1 aligns across 7 bases. The ends lost 4 bases at V and 5 bases at J; junction bases unmatched: 17. Germline V gives CDR1 LNHNV, CDR2 YYDKDF (reference sequence). CDR3 length: 19 residues. For the CDR3, the DNA is TGTGCCACCAGCACAATATATTGGGGACAGACGTTAAATAATTCACCCCTCCACTTT. Translation: CATSTIYWGQTLNNSPLHF. Full variable domain (rest looked up from reference TRBV15 and TRBJ1-6): DAMVIQNPRYQVTQFGKPVTLSCSQTLNHNVMYWYQQKSSQAPKLLFHYYDKDFNNEADTPDNFQSRRPNTSFCFLDIRSPGLGDTAMYLCATSTIYWGQTLNNSPLHFGNGTRLTVT.

This chain joins TRBV9 and TRBJ1-2; no clear D. The V and J ends lost 3 bases and 3 bases respectively, with 12 bases between them. This CDR3 is 14 amino acids long. Germline V gives CDR1 SGDLS, CDR2 YYNGEE. CDR3 nucleotides: TGTGCCAGCAGCGACCATCGACGGGACTATGGCTACACCTTC. It is translated as CASSDHRRDYGYTF.

V is TRBV7-2 and J is TRBJ2-1, with D tentatively TRBD1 (5 bases). The CDR3 spans 14 residues. Germline-derived CDR1 and CDR2 are SGHTA and FQGNSA. V was shortened by 4 bases and J by 8 bases, with 15 bases between the two germline ends. CDR3 nucleotides: TGTGCCAGCAGCTCCTTTGGTGGGGCTCATGAGCAGTTCTTC. Translation: CASSSFGGAHEQFF.

This clone has just one count. The V call is TRBV5-6, the J call TRBJ2-7, with a weak D call TRBD1 (6 bases). This CDR3 spans 15 amino acids. The germline V gene encodes CDR1 SGHDT and CDR2 YYEEEE. V dropped 0 bases and J dropped 2 bases, with 12 bases sitting between them. The CDR3 protein is CASSLGGPLPYEQYF. Written as DNA, the CDR3 is TGTGCCAGCAGCTTGGGGGGGCCCCTACCCTACGAGCAGTACTTC. Filled out from reference TRBV5-6 and TRBJ2-7, the complete variable domain reads DAGVTQSPTHLIKTRGQQVTLRCSPKSGHDTVSWYQQALGQGPQFIFQYYEEEERQRGNFPDRFSGHQFPNYSSELNVNALLLGDSALYLCASSLGGPLPYEQYFGPGTRLTVT.

The CDR3 here is CSVGGIGETQYF. CDR3 in DNA: TGCAGCGTGGGGGGGATAGGGGAGACCCAGTACTTC. The chain combines TRBV29-1 with TRBJ2-5; 7 bases are a match to TRBD2. V shed 6 bases and J 5 bases; nucleotides not matched to a gene: 6. The length of the CDR3 is 12 residues. The germline V gene encodes CDR1 SQVTM and CDR2 ANQGSEA.

The chain uses TRBV2 and TRBJ1-3; 9 bases fit TRBD1. The CDR3 length is 15 residues. Germline CDR1 is SNHLY and CDR2 is FYNNEI. Germline trimming cut 4 bases from V and 4 bases from J; bases unmatched to any gene: 5. In nucleotides, the CDR3 is TGTGCCAGCAGTGTCACAGGGGGCCTCGGAAACACCATATATTTT. The encoded protein is CASSVTGGLGNTIYF.

The CDR3 here is CASRMGHSSYEQYF. The CDR3 nucleotides read TGTGCCAGCAGAATGGGACACTCCTCCTACGAGCAGTACTTC. The rearrangement uses TRBV6-5 and TRBJ2-7, with a weak D call TRBD1 (6 bases). The V end lost 6 bases, the J end lost 0 bases, and 12 bases lay between the germline ends. Germline V gives CDR1 MNHEY, CDR2 SVGAGI. This CDR3 region has 14 residues.